A selection of T cell receptor beta chains follows, all from one sample in a study of OX40 agonist ivuxolimab in advanced cancers. Using immunoSEQ multiplex PCR, the repertoire was profiled, and TCRdb retains in-frame clones only, with some absent. Of approximately 99,000 clones in the sample, around 93% are singletons; the top ten hold 0.5% to 0.8%. The sequences come from CD4+ or CD8+ T cells sorted from blood, collected in a trial of the OX40 agonist ivuxolimab. The receptor source for this set is an adult with an advanced solid tumor such as melanoma, head and neck, liver or kidney cancer. CDR3s include the opening cysteine and the closing phenylalanine or tryptophan. Fields, in order: D gene, clone size, J gene, V gene, CDR3 protein, CDR3 DNA. D genes are given only for firm matches. The size of a clone is reported for some rows only, either as once, few or many, or as a class for expanded clones.

>TRBD2|NA|TRBJ2-3|TRBV7-9
CASTFVAGGPDTQYF
TGTGCCAGCACCTTCGTAGCGGGGGGCCCAGATACGCAGTATTTT
>NA|NA|TRBJ1-6|TRBV18
CASSLNRESSYNSPLHF
TGTGCCAGCTCACTAAACAGGGAAAGCTCCTATAATTCACCCCTCCACTTT
>NA|NA|TRBJ1-5|TRBV2
CASSQPGALNQPQHF
TGTGCCAGCAGTCAACCCGGGGCCCTAAATCAGCCCCAGCATTTT
>NA|NA|TRBJ2-7|TRBV21-1
CASIDSYEQYF
TGTGCCAGCATTGACTCCTACGAGCAGTACTTC
>TRBD2|NA|TRBJ2-5|TRBV7-2
CASSVPGLEKETQYF
TGTGCCAGCAGCGTGCCGGGACTAGAGAAAGAGACCCAGTACTTC
>NA|NA|TRBJ2-3|TRBV2
CASKSLGGTDTQYF
TGTGCCAGCAAATCTCTAGGCGGTACAGATACGCAGTATTTT
>TRBD2|NA|TRBJ2-1|TRBV5-6
CASSKGLASYNEQFF
TGTGCCAGCAGCAAGGGACTAGCCTCCTACAATGAGCAGTTCTTC
>NA|NA|TRBJ2-7|TRBV25-1
CASSEDWREQYF
TGTGCCAGCAGTGAAGACTGGAGGGAGCAGTACTTC
>TRBD1|NA|TRBJ2-5|TRBV5-1
CASSAGTGAAETQYF
TGCGCCAGCAGCGCAGGGACAGGGGCCGCGGAGACCCAGTACTTC
>TRBD1|NA|TRBJ1-3|TRBV2
CATDRALSGNTIYF
TGTGCCACCGACAGGGCCCTCTCTGGAAACACCATATATTTT
>TRBD1|NA|TRBJ1-2|TRBV10-3
CAISDAQGRNYGYTF
TGTGCCATCAGTGACGCACAGGGGAGGAACTATGGCTACACCTTC
>NA|NA|TRBJ2-3|TRBV11-3
CASSLDWHTDTQYF
TGTGCCAGCAGCTTAGACTGGCACACAGATACGCAGTATTTT
>NA|NA|TRBJ1-5|TRBV4-1
CASSQVAGNSNQPQHF
TGCGCCAGCAGCCAAGTGGCGGGGAATAGCAATCAGCCCCAGCATTTT
>NA|NA|TRBJ2-5|TRBV6-1
CASTRDGTQWETQYF
TGTGCCAGCACCAGGGACGGCACCCAATGGGAGACCCAGTACTTC
>NA|NA|TRBJ2-7|TRBV7-2
CASSLRRILGYEQYF
TGTGCCAGCAGCTTAAGACGTATCCTTGGCTACGAGCAGTACTTC
>NA|NA|TRBJ2-3|TRBV5-1
CASSVAGITDTQYF
TGCGCCAGCAGCGTGGCGGGGATAACAGATACGCAGTATTTT
>TRBD1|once|TRBJ2-2|TRBV9
CASSVGTVNTGELFF
TGTGCCAGCAGCGTCGGGACAGTAAACACCGGGGAGCTGTTTTTT
>NA|NA|TRBJ2-7|TRBV2
CASSDLSGLDEQYF
TGTGCCAGCAGTGACCTTAGTGGGCTCGACGAGCAGTACTTC
>NA|NA|TRBJ2-1|TRBV9
CASSVRDNEQFF
TGTGCCAGCAGCGTACGGGACAATGAGCAGTTCTTC
>NA|NA|TRBJ2-2|TRBV30
CAWGTVTGELFF
TGTGCCTGGGGGACCGTCACCGGGGAGCTGTTTTTT
>TRBD1|NA|TRBJ2-4|TRBV9
CASSVATGGSIQYF
TGTGCCAGCAGCGTAGCTACAGGGGGAAGCATTCAGTACTTC
>NA|NA|TRBJ2-2|TRBV6-6
CASSYSRAGTGELFF
TGTGCCAGCAGTTACAGCAGGGCTGGCACCGGGGAGCTGTTTTTT
>NA|NA|TRBJ1-1|TRBV11-3
CASSSPPSSTEAFF
TGTGCCAGCAGCTCCCCACCAAGTTCCACTGAAGCTTTCTTT
>TRBD2|NA|TRBJ2-1|TRBV18
CASSLEVPGLAGAAQNEQFF
TGTGCCAGCTCTTTAGAGGTTCCGGGACTAGCGGGAGCAGCACAGAATGAGCAGTTCTTC
>NA|NA|TRBJ2-3|TRBV10-1
CASSGGADTQYF
TGCGCCAGCAGTGGGGGCGCGGATACGCAGTATTTT
>NA|NA|TRBJ1-6|TRBV7-3
CASSPSGAGNSPLHF
TGTGCCAGCAGCCCAAGTGGGGCAGGAAATTCACCCCTCCACTTT
>NA|NA|TRBJ2-2|TRBV5-1
CASSLAMGGTGELFF
TGCGCCAGCAGCTTGGCGATGGGGGGAACCGGGGAGCTGTTTTTT
>TRBD2|NA|TRBJ2-3|TRBV30
CAWILTGTSGGVPQYF
TGTGCCTGGATACTCACCGGGACTAGCGGGGGGGTCCCCCAGTATTTT
>TRBD1|NA|TRBJ2-3|TRBV7-3
CASSSGTGEENTQYF
TGTGCCAGCAGTTCCGGGACAGGGGAGGAAAATACGCAGTATTTT
>NA|NA|TRBJ2-5|TRBV11-3
CASSLVGGSVLETQYF
TGTGCCAGCAGCTTAGTTGGAGGGTCCGTACTAGAGACCCAGTACTTC
>NA|NA|TRBJ2-7|TRBV15
CATSRDVYEQYF
TGTGCCACCAGCAGAGACGTCTACGAGCAGTACTTC